Shown below are 2 T cell receptor beta chains from a single sample sequenced in a study of cytomegalovirus exposure and HLA in healthy donors. It was with 60 Vbeta and 13 Jbeta primers that the PCR ran. Data came from immunoSEQ multiplex PCR; TCRdb stores just in-frame clones and leaves some out. This table has about 160,000 clones, approximately 78% appearing once. Sample: PBMCs. All receptors derive from a woman aged 25 to 39 in good health and CMV-seropositive.

The V gene is TRBV29-1, the J gene TRBJ2-5, with D possibly TRBD2 on 5 matching bases. The CDR3 totals 12 residues. The V and J ends lost 6 bases and 5 bases respectively, with 13 bases between them. From germline, CDR1 is SQVTM and CDR2 ANQGSEA. The chain's CDR3 is CSVATGGETQYF. CDR3 nucleotides: TGCAGCGTGGCTACCGGCGGGGAGACCCAGTACTTC.

The chain recombines TRBV7-2 with TRBJ2-5; D not resolved. The assigned J gene may be wrong: the sequence end matches TRBJ2-7 better. Germline V gene sequence: CDR1 SGHTA, CDR2 FQGNSA. The CDR3 has 13 residues. CDR3 in DNA: TGTGCCAGCAGCCAGCTAGAGGTGTACGAGCAGTACTTC. It encodes CASSQLEVYEQYF.